The 24 T cell receptor beta chains in this list originate from one sample, sequenced in a study of T cell repertoires in cytomegalovirus infection. TCRdb re-derived calls from the reads in MiXCR, one entry per CDR3 protein. Of under 200,000 distinct CDR3 sequences in the sample, approximately 9.7% were seen once. Sequencing was carried out using PBMCs. These receptors were taken from a human donor in good health (CMV status not recorded). Some clones in this sample may be carry-over from other donors' samples.

This clonotype was found many times. CDR3 region: CASILLDSSSYNEQFF. CDR3 DNA: TGTGCCAGTATCTTACTTGACAGTAGCTCCTACAATGAGCAGTTCTTC. The chain joins TRBV2 to TRBJ2-1, with D perhaps TRBD1 (5 bases). The ends were cut back, 9 bases at V and 0 bases at J, with 18 bases in the middle. There are 16 residues in the CDR3. Germline-derived CDR1 and CDR2 are SNHLY and FYNNEI.

This clonotype was observed a handful of times. The V and J genes are TRBV18 and TRBJ1-1, with 9 bases aligning to TRBD1. The CDR3 extends over 17 amino acids. V gave up 3 bases and J gave up 4 bases; unmatched junction bases: 12. CDR1 is KGHSH and CDR2 is LQKENI in the germline V gene. The CDR3 reads CASSPSAGQGKSTEAFF. The DNA of the CDR3 is TGTGCCAGCTCACCGTCAGCGGGACAGGGAAAGAGCACTGAAGCTTTCTTT.

This clonotype was found a few times. The rearrangement links TRBV28 to TRBJ2-3, with D perhaps TRBD1 (6 bases). V gave up 3 bases and J gave up 3 bases, with 13 bases separating them. Germline lookup yields CDR1 MDHEN and CDR2 SYDVKM. CDR3 length equals 15 residues. CDR3 in DNA: TGTGCCAGCAGTTTCCCGCAGGGGAAGACAGATACGCAGTATTTT. As protein: CASSFPQGKTDTQYF.

This clonotype turned up a few times. This sequence joins TRBV14 and TRBJ2-1; 8 bases are shared with TRBD1. CDR3 size: 14 residues. Trimming cost V 2 bases and J 8 bases; bases outside gene matches: 5. From germline, CDR1 is SGHDN and CDR2 FVKESK. The CDR3 protein is CASSQINRGDEQFF. As DNA, the CDR3 is TGTGCCAGCAGCCAAATTAACAGGGGGGATGAGCAGTTCTTC.

This clonotype was recorded many times. The chain joins TRBV7-2 to TRBJ2-7; D gene uncertain. CDR3 length: 13 residues. V lost 5 bases and J 3 bases, leaving 11 bases between the germline ends. CDR1 and CDR2 (germline): SGHTA, FQGNSA. This CDR3 is CASSPYQNYEQYF. CDR3 in DNA: TGTGCCAGCAGCCCTTACCAGAACTACGAGCAGTACTTC.

The chain employs TRBV12-3 or TRBV12-4 and TRBJ2-1; TRBD2 matches at 9 bases. The CDR3 is 14 residues long. V was clipped by 7 bases and J by 6 bases; unmatched bases: 7. The CDR3 spells CASTLGTSSNEQFF. In DNA form, the CDR3 reads TGTGCCAGCACCTTGGGGACTAGCTCCAATGAGCAGTTCTTC.

The rearrangement links TRBV2 to TRBJ2-5; D remains unclear. The CDR3 length is 15 residues. The ends were cut back, 3 bases at V and 5 bases at J, with 16 bases in the middle. The V gene's germline CDR1 is SNHLY and CDR2 FYNNEI. CDR3 protein: CASSEGYRSPETQYF. The CDR3 DNA is TGTGCCAGCAGTGAGGGATATCGCTCTCCGGAGACCCAGTACTTC.

This clonotype was detected many times. V and J are TRBV4-3 and TRBJ1-6; D ambiguous. The CDR3 is made up of 16 amino acids. V was pared by 0 bases and J by 7 bases, with 13 bases between. Germline CDR1 LGHNA, CDR2 YSLEER. The CDR3 nucleotides are TGCGCCAGCAGCCAAGACGGGCACAGCCCAAATTCACCCCTCCACTTT. Its protein is CASSQDGHSPNSPLHF.

The table lists this clonotype with many counts. The genes are TRBV7-9 and TRBJ1-1; the D gene is possibly TRBD1 (6 bases). This CDR3 region has 14 residues. Germline V gene sequence: CDR1 SEHNR, CDR2 FQNEAQ (reference sequence). Trimming removed 5 bases at V and 4 bases at J, with 14 bases between. CDR3 DNA sequence: TGTGCCAGCAGCAATGGGGGGGCGCCCACTGAAGCTTTCTTT. Translating gives CASSNGGAPTEAFF.

This clonotype was counted at least ten times. V gene TRBV7-9 combines with J gene TRBJ1-2; no reliable D call. CDR1 and CDR2 (germline): SEHNR, FQNEAQ (reference sequence). V was shortened by 3 bases and J by 0 bases, with 8 bases between the two germline ends. This CDR3 has 14 residues. DNA for the CDR3: TGTGCCAGCAGCTTTAATAGAGCTAACTATGGCTACACCTTC. It codes for CASSFNRANYGYTF.

This clonotype appeared many times. This chain links TRBV15 with TRBJ2-1, with D tentatively TRBD2 (5 bases). Germline V gene sequence: CDR1 LNHNV, CDR2 YYDKDF (reference sequence). V was trimmed by 4 bases and J by 9 bases, leaving 13 bases between them. CDR3 length: 13 residues. CDR3: CATSTPAAGEQFF. DNA of the CDR3: TGTGCCACCAGCACTCCAGCGGCGGGTGAGCAGTTCTTC.

This clonotype was seen ten or more times. The CDR3 protein is CASSLLGTLLASGELFF. The CDR3 DNA reads as TGTGCCAGCAGTTTATTGGGGACACTCCTCGCGTCCGGGGAGCTGTTTTTT. The J gene is TRBJ2-2, the V gene TRBV28; D is perhaps TRBD1 (6 bases). The V gene's germline CDR1 is MDHEN and CDR2 SYDVKM. Trimming took off 1 base at V and 6 bases at J, with 18 bases between the two ends. This CDR3 spans 17 amino acids.

This clonotype has more than one count but fewer than ten. J is TRBJ1-2 and V is TRBV5-1; D call uncertain. The CDR3 loop spans 13 amino acids. Trimming removed 3 bases from V and 6 bases from J, with 12 bases in between. Germline V gene sequence: CDR1 SGHRS, CDR2 YFSETQ. CDR3 residues: CASSYTTTDGYTF. The CDR3 nucleotides read TGCGCCAGCAGCTATACGACAACCGATGGCTACACCTTC.

The J gene is TRBJ2-1, the V gene TRBV20-1; TRBD2 matches 15 bases. The trim removed 5 bases at V and 0 bases at J, leaving 8 bases unmatched. The CDR3 loop spans 18 amino acids. Germline V gene sequence: CDR1 DFQATT, CDR2 SNEGSKA (reference sequence). The CDR3 DNA sequence: TGCAGTGCTGAGGGACTAGCGGGAGGAATGAGCTCCTACAATGAGCAGTTCTTC. This sequence encodes CSAEGLAGGMSSYNEQFF.

This clonotype was recorded a few times. The rearrangement links TRBV7-9 to TRBJ1-2; a weak D match, TRBD1 (6 bases). The CDR3 totals 14 residues. Trimming cost V 5 bases and J 8 bases, with 18 bases left between them. Per germline, CDR1 SEHNR and CDR2 FQNEAQ (reference sequence). The CDR3, as DNA: TGTGCCAGCAGCCCCCGGCAGGGGAATTCAGGCTACACCTTC. Amino acids: CASSPRQGNSGYTF.

The rearrangement joins TRBV11-2 to TRBJ2-1; a possible D gene is TRBD2 (6 bases). This CDR3 has 13 amino acids. V was pared by 5 bases and J by 9 bases, with 14 bases between. CDR1 is SGHAT, CDR2 FQNNGV, per germline. CDR3 sequence reads: CASSAGLAAEQFF. DNA for the CDR3: TGTGCCAGCAGCGCCGGTTTAGCGGCTGAGCAGTTCTTC.

This clonotype has ten or more counts. The V gene is TRBV7-9, the J gene TRBJ2-3; D is unclear. This CDR3 comprises 13 residues. V was trimmed by 8 bases and J by 2 bases, leaving 11 bases between them. Germline CDR1 reads SEHNR; CDR2 reads FQNEAQ (reference sequence). DNA for the CDR3: TGTGCCAGCGGGCCGGGCTACACAGATACGCAGTATTTT. It yields the protein CASGPGYTDTQYF.

Here the CDR3 reads CASSGSNRRETQYF. The CDR3 DNA reads TGTGCCAGCAGTGGGAGTAACCGCCGGGAGACCCAGTACTTC. The rearrangement uses TRBV7-2 and TRBJ2-5; tentatively, D is TRBD2 (5 bases). V lost 6 bases to trimming and J lost 5 bases, with 16 bases between them. The CDR3 covers 14 residues. Germline loops: CDR1 SGHTA, CDR2 FQGNSA.

Concerning this clonotype itself: This may come from a read error, since a much larger clone is one base off. The gene calls are TRBV5-5 and TRBJ2-3, with 9 bases lining up with TRBD2. V gave up 0 bases and J gave up 1 base; unmatched junction bases: 3. CDR1 and CDR2 (germline): SGHKS, YYEKEE (reference sequence). This CDR3 has 16 residues. CDR3 nucleotide sequence: TGTGCCAGCAGCTTGGGGGGACTAGCCGGCACAGATACGCAGTATTTT. It encodes CASSLGGLAGTDTQYF.

The chain carries TRBV4-3 and TRBJ2-2, with D possibly TRBD2 on 6 matching bases. CDR3 length equals 15 residues. V was cut by 0 bases and J by 5 bases, with 10 bases left in between. Germline CDR1 LGHNA, CDR2 YSLEER. CDR3 loop: CASSQDRRGTGELFF. CDR3 in DNA: TGCGCCAGCAGCCAAGATCGGAGGGGAACCGGGGAGCTGTTTTTT.

The chain recombines TRBV9 with TRBJ2-7; 8 nucleotides agree with TRBD2. This CDR3 has 14 amino acids. After removal of 4 bases from V and 6 bases from J, the junction contained 9 bases not matched to a gene. The germline V gene encodes CDR1 SGDLS and CDR2 YYNGEE. The CDR3 is CASSPPLGGGEQYF. Written as DNA, the CDR3 is TGTGCCAGCAGCCCCCCTCTCGGGGGGGGCGAGCAGTACTTC. The entire variable domain, with the rest obtained from reference TRBV9 and TRBJ2-7, is as follows: DSGVTQTPKHLITATGQRVTLRCSPRSGDLSVYWYQQSLDQGLQFLIQYYNGEERAKGNILERFSAQQFPDLHSELNLSSLELGDSALYFCASSPPLGGGEQYFGPGTRLTVT.

The J gene is TRBJ1-1, the V gene TRBV6-1; D is ambiguous. Trimming took off 6 bases at V and 1 base at J, with 21 bases between the two ends. The CDR3 runs 17 residues. From germline, CDR1 is MNHNS and CDR2 SASEGT. DNA for the CDR3: TGTGCCAGCAGCCCGCCTAACGTCGACATTTCGAACACTGAAGCTTTCTTT. Encoded protein: CASSPPNVDISNTEAFF.

This clonotype was recorded many times. The chain is built from TRBV7-6 and TRBJ2-7; D is unclear. This CDR3 is 13 amino acids long. Germline-derived CDR1 and CDR2 are SGHVS and FNYEAQ. V was shortened by 0 bases and J by 1 base, with 4 bases between the two germline ends. CDR3 sequence (DNA): TGTGCCAGCAGCTTAGCTGATTCCTACGAGCAGTACTTC. Translating gives CASSLADSYEQYF.

This clonotype was picked up many times. The chain has TRBV7-2 and TRBJ1-1; tentatively, D is TRBD1 (5 bases). Germline assignment: CDR1 SGHTA and CDR2 FQGNSA. The CDR3 sequence is 15 residues long. The V gene lost 1 base and the J gene lost 4 bases, with 13 bases spanning the gap. The CDR3 DNA reads as TGTGCCAGCAGCTTAGAAGGCAGGGTGAGCACTGAAGCTTTCTTT. It codes for CASSLEGRVSTEAFF.